By share of the sample, the clone carrying this T cell receptor beta chain is medium-sized. Its antigen is undetermined. BIOMED2 TRB-A/B primer pools were used in multiplex TRB PCR. TCRdb redid the calling of the multiplex PCR reads with MiXCR, one entry per CDR3 protein. The data contain some 6,000 distinct CDR3 sequences, about 27% of them singletons. Each TRB amplification used roughly 220-550 ng of genomic DNA from blood. This sample was taken from a study of T and B cells in COVID-19 patients. As for the study in general: COVID-19 patients gave peripheral blood either during active infection or after recovery.

Trimming took 4 bases from V and 7 from J; bases not matched to a gene: 8. The CDR3 consists of 15 residues. CDR1 is SGHNT and CDR2 is YYREEE in the germline V gene (reference sequence). Whole-study findings and limits: No sequencing was yet done of CD4+, regulatory or CD8+ subsets, or of SARS-CoV-2-responsive or tetramer+ sorted cells. Highly clonal in active COVID-19, TRB repertoires exceeded healthy-donor diversity and richness at recovery.

V is TRBV5-4 and J is TRBJ1-4; 9 nucleotides match TRBD1. Sequenced input: blood. This clonotype originated in a human donor with active COVID-19. CDR3 nucleotide sequence: TGTGCCAGCAGCCCGGCGACAGGGGGTCGTGAAAAACTGTTTTTT. It codes for CASSPATGGREKLFF.